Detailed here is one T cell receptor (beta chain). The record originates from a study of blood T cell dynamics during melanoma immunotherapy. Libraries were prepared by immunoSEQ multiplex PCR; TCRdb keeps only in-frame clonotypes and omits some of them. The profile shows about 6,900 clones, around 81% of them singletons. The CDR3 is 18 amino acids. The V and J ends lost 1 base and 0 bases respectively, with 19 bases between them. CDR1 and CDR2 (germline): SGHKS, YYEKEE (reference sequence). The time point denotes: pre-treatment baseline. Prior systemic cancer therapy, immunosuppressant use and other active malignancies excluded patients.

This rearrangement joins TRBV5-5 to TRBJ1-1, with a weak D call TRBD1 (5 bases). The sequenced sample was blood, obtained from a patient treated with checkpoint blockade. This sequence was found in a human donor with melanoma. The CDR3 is CASSLFAGGRLMNTEAFF. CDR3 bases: TGTGCCAGCAGCTTGTTTGCCGGGGGGAGACTCATGAACACTGAAGCTTTCTTT. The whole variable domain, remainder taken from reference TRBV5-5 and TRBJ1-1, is DAGVTQSPTHLIKTRGQQVTLRCSPISGHKSVSWYQQVLGQGPQFIFQYYEKEERGRGNFPDRFSARQFPNYSSELNVNALLLGDSALYLCASSLFAGGRLMNTEAFFGQGTRLTVV.